The next 17 T cell receptor beta chains were all read from a single sample in a study of blood T cell repertoires in COVID-19. The assay was immunoSEQ multiplex PCR, and TCRdb's table has in-frame clones only and misses some. The table shows over 300,000 clones, with nearly 90% occurring only once. The sequenced sample was peripheral blood. The receptors here all came from a man aged 18 to 30 with active or convalescent COVID-19.

V usage is TRBV7-3 and J usage is TRBJ2-1, with a tentative D call TRBD1 (6 bases). This CDR3 spans 13 amino acids. CDR1 SGHTA and CDR2 FQGTGA come from the germline V gene. The germline V and J ends were trimmed by 5 bases and 9 bases, with 14 bases remaining between them. The CDR3 DNA follows: TGTGCCAGCAGCCATAGTACAGGGATTGAGCAGTTCTTC. Protein: CASSHSTGIEQFF. Filled out from reference TRBV7-3 and TRBJ2-1, the complete variable domain reads GAGVSQTPSNKVTEKGKYVELRCDPISGHTALYWYRQSLGQGPEFLIYFQGTGAADDSGLPNDRFFAVRPEGSVSTLKIQRTERGDSAVYLCASSHSTGIEQFFGPGTRLTVL.

The chain is built from TRBV3-1 (or the pseudogene TRBV3-2) and TRBJ2-5; the match to TRBD1 covers 9 bases. Germline V gene lookup returns CDR1 LGHDT and CDR2 YNNKEL (reference sequence). CDR3 size: 14 residues. V was pared by 3 bases and J by 2 bases, with 1 base of the junction left unmatched. CDR3 DNA sequence: TGTGCCAGCAGCCAGGGGACAGGGCAAGAGACCCAGTACTTC. Translation gives CASSQGTGQETQYF.

The chain has TRBV6-5 and TRBJ2-3; tentatively, D is TRBD2 (6 bases). The CDR3 has 15 amino acids. V lost 1 base and J 0 bases, leaving 8 bases between the germline ends. The germline CDR1 and CDR2 sequences are MNHEY and SVGAGI. In DNA form, the CDR3 reads TGTGCCAGCAGTTACTTTGGGGGGAGCACAGATACGCAGTATTTT. Its protein is CASSYFGGSTDTQYF.

This clone was counted only a few times. The chain employs TRBV4-3 and TRBJ1-2, with D perhaps TRBD1 (6 bases). The length of the CDR3 is 13 residues. V was trimmed by 1 base and J by 4 bases, leaving 7 bases between them. CDR1 and CDR2 from the germline V gene are LGHNA and YSLEER. In DNA, the CDR3 is TGCGCCAGCAGCCAAGCAGGGGTCTATGGCTACACCTTC. Translated: CASSQAGVYGYTF.

This clone was counted between two and nine times. The chain uses TRBV28 and TRBJ1-4; D is unresolved. CDR3 length: 15 amino acids. Trimming pared 4 bases from V and 4 bases from J, leaving 13 bases between. Germline V gives CDR1 MDHEN, CDR2 SYDVKM. The CDR3 loop is CASSSSGSFNEKLFF. The DNA of the CDR3 is TGTGCCAGCAGTTCCTCGGGGTCATTTAATGAAAAACTGTTTTTT.

The chain links TRBV11-3 to TRBJ2-3; TRBD1 matches 8 bases. Germline CDR1 and CDR2: SGHNT and YENEEA. The CDR3 is made up of 14 amino acids. J lost 6 bases, V lost 5 bases, and 7 bases had no gene match. The CDR3 DNA sequence: TGTGCCAGCAGCCTAGGACAGGGAGCCGATACGCAGTATTTT. Amino acids: CASSLGQGADTQYF.

The V gene is TRBV5-1, the J gene TRBJ1-2; a weak D match, TRBD1 (5 bases). This CDR3 is built from 13 residues. From germline, CDR1 is SGHRS and CDR2 YFSETQ. V was trimmed by 4 bases and J by 3 bases, leaving 10 bases between them. CDR3 bases: TGCGCCAGCAGCCTTGGGGGGGACTATGGCTACACCTTC. This codes for CASSLGGDYGYTF.

J is TRBJ1-6 and V is TRBV7-9; 7 positions agree with TRBD1. J gave up 7 bases and V 5 bases, and 11 bases lay outside the gene matches. CDR3 length equals 16 residues. From germline, CDR1 is SEHNR and CDR2 FQNEAQ (reference sequence). The CDR3 DNA follows: TGTGCCAGCAGCCCGGAGGGACAGATTGTAAATTCACCCCTCCACTTT. Protein sequence: CASSPEGQIVNSPLHF.

This chain links TRBV19 with TRBJ1-2, with 8 bases lining up with TRBD1. V was clipped by 7 bases and J by 2 bases; unmatched bases: 9. Germline CDR1 and CDR2: LNHDA and SQIVND (reference sequence). The CDR3 is 15 residues long. Here the CDR3 reads CASTPDRAKNYGYTF. CDR3 nucleotide sequence: TGTGCCAGTACCCCGGACAGGGCTAAAAACTATGGCTACACCTTC.

The chain employs TRBV11-1 and TRBJ1-2; 9 positions match TRBD1. Germline CDR1 and CDR2: SGHAT and FQDESV (reference sequence). CDR3 size: 14 residues. V dropped 5 bases and J dropped 7; count of bases not matched to a gene: 8. CDR3 in DNA: TGTGCCAGCAGCCCGGGACAGGGAGAAGGTGGCTACACCTTC. This sequence encodes CASSPGQGEGGYTF.

This clone was recorded once. The chain carries TRBV24-1 and TRBJ2-7; maybe TRBD1 (6 bases). Germline V CDR1 and CDR2: KGHDR, SFDVKD. The V end lost 4 bases, the J end lost 2 bases, and 11 bases lay between the germline ends. The CDR3 consists of 14 residues. The CDR3 loop reads CATSDRTETYEQYF. The CDR3 coding sequence is TGTGCCACCAGTGACCGGACAGAAACCTACGAGCAGTACTTC.

V usage is TRBV3-1 (or the pseudogene TRBV3-2) and J usage is TRBJ2-2, with D possibly TRBD2 on 6 matching bases. From germline, CDR1 is LGHDT and CDR2 YNNKEL (reference sequence). The CDR3 runs to 16 residues. Trimming cost V 1 base and J 3 bases, with 12 bases left between them. The CDR3 region is CASSQGRGRYTGELFF. The CDR3 nucleotides read TGTGCCAGCAGCCAAGGACGGGGGAGGTACACCGGGGAGCTGTTTTTT.

The V and J genes are TRBV6-5 and TRBJ2-7, with a weak D call TRBD2 (7 bases). In germline, CDR1 is MNHEY, CDR2 SVGAGI. V was trimmed by 8 bases and J by 5 bases, leaving 16 bases between them. This CDR3 has 13 residues. This CDR3 is CASAVTGRDEQYF. The CDR3 DNA follows: TGTGCCAGCGCTGTTACAGGGAGGGACGAGCAGTACTTC.

The chain combines TRBV28 with TRBJ1-2; TRBD1 agrees at 10 bases. The CDR3 covers 17 residues. The V gene end was trimmed by 3 bases and the J gene end by 3 bases; junction bases not matched to a gene: 10. The germline gives CDR1 MDHEN, CDR2 SYDVKM. The CDR3 sequence is CASSLFRDRGNHYGYTF. CDR3 DNA: TGTGCCAGCAGTTTGTTTCGGGACAGGGGCAATCACTATGGCTACACCTTC.

V gene TRBV5-1 combines with J gene TRBJ1-4, with D perhaps matching TRBD1 (6 bases). This CDR3 has 15 amino acids. V lost 0 bases, J lost 5 bases, and 11 bases lay in between. The germline CDR1 and CDR2 sequences are SGHRS and YFSETQ. The CDR3 loop is CASSLAVTGNEKLFF. CDR3 nucleotide sequence: TGCGCCAGCAGCTTGGCCGTGACAGGAAATGAAAAACTGTTTTTT.

The rearrangement joins TRBV28 to TRBJ1-1; D perhaps matches TRBD1 (5 bases). Trimming pared 3 bases from V and 2 bases from J, leaving 7 bases between. Per germline, CDR1 MDHEN and CDR2 SYDVKM. There are 13 residues in the CDR3. As DNA, the CDR3 is TGTGCCAGCAGTTTCCAGGGTAACACTGAAGCTTTCTTT. This codes for CASSFQGNTEAFF. Full variable domain (rest looked up from reference TRBV28 and TRBJ1-1): DVKVTQSSRYLVKRTGEKVFLECVQDMDHENMFWYRQDPGLGLRLIYFSYDVKMKEKGDIPEGYSVSREKKERFSLILESASTNQTSMYLCASSFQGNTEAFFGQGTRLTVV.

The chain uses TRBV5-6 and TRBJ2-7; the D gene is possibly TRBD2 (5 bases). The CDR3 covers 12 residues. Trimming cost V 0 bases and J 7 bases, with 8 bases left between them. Germline V gene lookup returns CDR1 SGHDT and CDR2 YYEEEE. DNA for the CDR3: TGTGCCAGCAGCTTGGTTCGGAGGGAGCAGTACTTC. Translating gives CASSLVRREQYF.